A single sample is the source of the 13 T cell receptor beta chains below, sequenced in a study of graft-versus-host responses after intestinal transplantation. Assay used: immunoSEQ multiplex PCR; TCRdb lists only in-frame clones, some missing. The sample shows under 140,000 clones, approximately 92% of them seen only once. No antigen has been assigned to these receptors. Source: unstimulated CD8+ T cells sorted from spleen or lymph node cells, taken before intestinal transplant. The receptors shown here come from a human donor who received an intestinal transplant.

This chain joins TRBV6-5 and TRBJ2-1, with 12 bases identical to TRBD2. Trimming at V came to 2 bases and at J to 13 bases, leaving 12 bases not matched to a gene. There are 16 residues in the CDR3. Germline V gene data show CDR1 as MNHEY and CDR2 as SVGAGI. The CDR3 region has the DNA TGTGCCAGCAGTTACGGGGCACTAGCGGGAGGTGGAGACCAGTTCTTC. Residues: CASSYGALAGGGDQFF.

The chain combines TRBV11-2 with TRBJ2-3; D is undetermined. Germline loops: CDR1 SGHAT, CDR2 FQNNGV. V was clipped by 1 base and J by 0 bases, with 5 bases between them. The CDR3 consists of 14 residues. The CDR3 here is CASSLAGSTDTQYF. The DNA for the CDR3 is TGTGCCAGCAGCTTAGCCGGGAGCACAGATACGCAGTATTTT.

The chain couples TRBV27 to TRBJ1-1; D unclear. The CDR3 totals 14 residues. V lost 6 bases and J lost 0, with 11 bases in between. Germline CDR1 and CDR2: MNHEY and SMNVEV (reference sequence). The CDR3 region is CASSQSRLNTEAFF. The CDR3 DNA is TGTGCCAGCAGCCAATCGCGGTTGAACACTGAAGCTTTCTTT.

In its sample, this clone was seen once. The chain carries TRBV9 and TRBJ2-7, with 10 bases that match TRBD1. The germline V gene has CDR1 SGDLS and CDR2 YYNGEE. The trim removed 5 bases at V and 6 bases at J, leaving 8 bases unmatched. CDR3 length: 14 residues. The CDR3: CASSSGTGAPEQYF. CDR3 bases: TGTGCCAGCAGTTCCGGGACAGGGGCCCCCGAGCAGTACTTC.

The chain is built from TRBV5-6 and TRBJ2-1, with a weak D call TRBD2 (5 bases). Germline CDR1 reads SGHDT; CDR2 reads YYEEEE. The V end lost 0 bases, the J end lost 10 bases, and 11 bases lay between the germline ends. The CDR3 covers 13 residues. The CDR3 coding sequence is TGTGCCAGCAGCTTGGCCTCCGGGATAGAGCAGTTCTTC. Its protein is CASSLASGIEQFF.

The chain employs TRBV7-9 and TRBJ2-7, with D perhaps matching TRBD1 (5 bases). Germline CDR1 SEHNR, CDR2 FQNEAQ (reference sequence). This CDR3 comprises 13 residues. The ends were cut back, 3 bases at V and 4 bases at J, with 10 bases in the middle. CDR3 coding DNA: TGTGCCAGCAGCTTCGACAGAATATACGAGCAGTACTTC. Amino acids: CASSFDRIYEQYF.

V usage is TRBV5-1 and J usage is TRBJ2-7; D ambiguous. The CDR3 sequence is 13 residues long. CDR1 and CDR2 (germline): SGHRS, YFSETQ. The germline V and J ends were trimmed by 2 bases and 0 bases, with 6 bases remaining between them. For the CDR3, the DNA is TGCGCCAGCAGCTTTACAGCCTCCTACGAGCAGTACTTC. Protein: CASSFTASYEQYF.

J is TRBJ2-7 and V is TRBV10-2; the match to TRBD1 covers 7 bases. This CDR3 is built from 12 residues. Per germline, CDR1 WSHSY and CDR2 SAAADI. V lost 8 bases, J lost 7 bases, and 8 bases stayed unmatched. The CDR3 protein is CASHDRAGEQYF. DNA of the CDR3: TGCGCCAGCCACGACAGGGCTGGAGAGCAGTACTTC.

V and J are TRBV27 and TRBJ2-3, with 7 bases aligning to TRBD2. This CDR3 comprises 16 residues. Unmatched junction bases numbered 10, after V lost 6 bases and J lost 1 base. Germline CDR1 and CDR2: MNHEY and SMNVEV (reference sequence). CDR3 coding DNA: TGTGCCAGCAGCTTAAAGGGGAGGGGCGGCACAGATACGCAGTATTTT. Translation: CASSLKGRGGTDTQYF.

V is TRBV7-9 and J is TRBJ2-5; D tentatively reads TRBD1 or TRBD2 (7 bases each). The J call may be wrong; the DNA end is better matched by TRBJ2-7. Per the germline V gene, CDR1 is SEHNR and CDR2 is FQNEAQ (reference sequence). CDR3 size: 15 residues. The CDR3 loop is CASSASSGTAYEQYF. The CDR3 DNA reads TGTGCCAGCAGCGCAAGCAGCGGGACAGCGTACGAGCAGTACTTC.

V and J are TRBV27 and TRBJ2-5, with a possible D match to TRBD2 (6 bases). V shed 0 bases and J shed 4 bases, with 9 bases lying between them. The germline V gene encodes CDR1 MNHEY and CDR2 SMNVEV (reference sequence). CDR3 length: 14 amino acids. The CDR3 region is CASSLSRETETQYF. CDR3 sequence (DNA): TGTGCCAGCAGTTTATCACGGGAGACAGAGACCCAGTACTTC.

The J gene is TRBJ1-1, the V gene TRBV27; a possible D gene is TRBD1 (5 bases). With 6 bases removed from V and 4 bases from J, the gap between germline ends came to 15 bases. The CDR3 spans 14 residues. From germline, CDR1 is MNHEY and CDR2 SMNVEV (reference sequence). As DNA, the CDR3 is TGTGCCAGCAGATGGGGGGGTGGCGGCACTGAAGCTTTCTTT. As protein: CASRWGGGGTEAFF.

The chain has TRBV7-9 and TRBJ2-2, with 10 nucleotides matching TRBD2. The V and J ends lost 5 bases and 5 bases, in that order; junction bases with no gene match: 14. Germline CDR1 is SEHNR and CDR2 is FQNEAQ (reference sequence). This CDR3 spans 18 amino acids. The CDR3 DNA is TGTGCCAGCAGCGGAAAGGTGGCTAGCGGGAGACGGACCGGGGAGCTGTTTTTT. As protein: CASSGKVASGRRTGELFF.